The sequence of this TCR beta chain was determined in a study of OX40 agonist ivuxolimab in advanced cancers. At the level of the study: It was ivuxolimab, an agonistic anti-OX40 (CD134) antibody, that patients were treated with. A diagnosis of hepatocellular carcinoma, melanoma, renal cell or head and neck cancer was present in dose-escalation patients. Antecedent anti-PD-1, anti-PD-L1 or anti-CTLA-4 therapy was permissible, with about 39% having received some.

A remark on this clone: Its specificity is unknown.

Sequencing used immunoSEQ multiplex PCR; TCRdb keeps in-frame clones, though not all of them. The sample contains approximately 31,000 clones, roughly 90% of which appear only once. General study findings and limits: Also showing low normalized T-cell clonal expansion were some of the nonresponders.

V gave up 0 bases and J gave up 5 bases; unmatched junction bases: 6. This CDR3 has 15 residues. From germline, CDR1 is SGHRS and CDR2 YFSETQ. The V call is TRBV5-1, the J call TRBJ2-5, with 8 bases aligning to TRBD2. The sample in question was CD4+ or CD8+ T cells sorted from blood, obtained in a trial of the OX40 agonist ivuxolimab. The clonotype was recovered from an adult with an advanced solid tumor such as melanoma, head and neck, liver or kidney cancer. The CDR3 here is CASSLVGGAEETQYF. CDR3 DNA sequence: TGCGCCAGCAGCTTGGTCGGGGGGGCGGAGGAGACCCAGTACTTC.